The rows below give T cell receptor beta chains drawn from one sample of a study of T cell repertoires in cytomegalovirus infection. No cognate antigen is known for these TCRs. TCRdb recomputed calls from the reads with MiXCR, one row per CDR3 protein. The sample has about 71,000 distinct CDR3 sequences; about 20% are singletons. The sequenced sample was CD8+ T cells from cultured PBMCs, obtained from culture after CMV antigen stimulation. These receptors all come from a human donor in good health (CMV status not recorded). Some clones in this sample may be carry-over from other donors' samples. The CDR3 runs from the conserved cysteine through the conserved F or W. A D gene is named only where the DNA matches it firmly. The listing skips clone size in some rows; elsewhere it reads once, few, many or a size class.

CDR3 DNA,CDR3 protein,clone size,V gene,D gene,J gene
TGTGCCAGCAGCTTTTCCGGACTAGCGGGGGAAGAGTTCTTC,CASSFSGLAGEEFF,NA,TRBV7-9,TRBD2,TRBJ2-1
TGTGCCACCACGGGACCCTCGAGCTCCTACGAGCAGTACTTC,CATTGPSSSYEQYF,once,TRBV6-2/TRBV6-3,NA,TRBJ2-7
TGTGCCAGCAGTTACCTTAGCGGGGGTAGTGAGCAGTTCTTC,CASSYLSGGSEQFF,NA,TRBV6-2/TRBV6-3,TRBD2,TRBJ2-1
TGTGCCAGCAGTTTAGGGGGTGGCACAGATACGCAGTATTTT,CASSLGGGTDTQYF,few,TRBV12-3/TRBV12-4,NA,TRBJ2-3
TGTGCCAGCAGTTTAGTTGGGGCTTCGCGCTACGAGCAGTACTTC,CASSLVGASRYEQYF,NA,TRBV27,NA,TRBJ2-7
TGTGCCAGCGGCTCCAATGAGCAGTTCTTC,CASGSNEQFF,NA,TRBV6-5,NA,TRBJ2-1
TGCGCCAGCAGCCAGGGAGACAATGAGCAGTTCTTC,CASSQGDNEQFF,many,TRBV4-1,NA,TRBJ2-1
TGCGCCAGCAGCCAAGTGGTCGGGACAGGGCCAGATACGCAGTATTTT,CASSQVVGTGPDTQYF,NA,TRBV4-1,TRBD1,TRBJ2-3
TGTGCCAGCAGTTTATCCAGGGGGTTCTACGAGCAGTACTTC,CASSLSRGFYEQYF,few,TRBV12-3/TRBV12-4,TRBD1,TRBJ2-7
TGTGCCAGCGGGTTCGATCAGCCCCAGCATTTT,CASGFDQPQHF,NA,TRBV7-8,NA,TRBJ1-5
TGTGCCAGCACCACAGGGCGAACTGAAGCTTTCTTT,CASTTGRTEAFF,few,TRBV7-3,NA,TRBJ1-1
TGTGCCAGCAGCGGAGGGGCCGATGAGCAGTTCTTC,CASSGGADEQFF,NA,TRBV4-2,NA,TRBJ2-1
TGTGCCAGCAGTTACTTTGAGGACGGGGCAAGTAATTCACCCCTCCACTTT,CASSYFEDGASNSPLHF,few,TRBV6-5,NA,TRBJ1-6
TGTGCCAGCAGTTACGGAGGCAGGGGAGGCTACGAGCAGTACTTC,CASSYGGRGGYEQYF,NA,TRBV6-2/TRBV6-3,NA,TRBJ2-7
TGTGCCAGCAGCCCAGGACCCTCGGGGAGTTGGGTGAACACTGAAGCTTTCTTT,CASSPGPSGSWVNTEAFF,NA,TRBV11-3,NA,TRBJ1-1
TGTGCCAGCAGCCCGACGGTTCGGCAGGGCACAAGAAAATTGAACACTGAAGCTTTCTTT,CASSPTVRQGTRKLNTEAFF,NA,TRBV7-8,NA,TRBJ1-1
TGTGCCAGTAGTGTCAATAGGGAGGGAGGGACTGAAGCTTTCTTT,CASSVNREGGTEAFF,NA,TRBV19,NA,TRBJ1-1
TGCGCCAGCAGCCAAGATCATAGGACAGCGAACACTGAAGCTTTCTTT,CASSQDHRTANTEAFF,NA,TRBV4-3,NA,TRBJ1-1
TGTGCCAGCAGCGAGGGGACAGGTTTGAGCACTGAAGCTTTCTTT,CASSEGTGLSTEAFF,NA,TRBV7-8,TRBD1,TRBJ1-1
TGTGCCAGCAGCTTGGGGACCTTGAACACTGAAGCTTTCTTT,CASSLGTLNTEAFF,many,TRBV7-8,NA,TRBJ1-1
TGTGCCAGCGCCCTGGAGGGGAACCAGCCCCAGCATTTT,CASALEGNQPQHF,few,TRBV7-9,NA,TRBJ1-5
TGTGCCAGCAGGGACCGGGACAGGGTATCGGAGACCCAGTACTTC,CASRDRDRVSETQYF,NA,TRBV6-1,TRBD1,TRBJ2-5
TGTGCCAGCAGTGACGGAGGGCTGGAATCACCCCTCCACTTT,CASSDGGLESPLHF,NA,TRBV25-1,NA,TRBJ1-6
TGTGCCAGTAGGAAGTGGGACTCCTACGAGCAGTACTTC,CASRKWDSYEQYF,few,TRBV19,NA,TRBJ2-7
TGTGCCAGCAGTTTTGGGGCACCGGAGACCCAGTACTTC,CASSFGAPETQYF,few,TRBV7-6,NA,TRBJ2-5
TGTGCCAGCAGCTCCTCTAGCGGGGGGCCGGCCTACGAGCAGTACTTC,CASSSSSGGPAYEQYF,few,TRBV7-6,TRBD2,TRBJ2-7
TGTGCCAGCAGCTTAGTGCTAGCGGGGGGGCTGAACGAGCAGTACTTC,CASSLVLAGGLNEQYF,NA,TRBV7-2,TRBD2,TRBJ2-7
TGCAGCGTTCATACCCCGGGACGGTTAGGTCCGGGAGGCTACACCTTC,CSVHTPGRLGPGGYTF,few,TRBV29-1,NA,TRBJ1-2
TGTGCCAGCAGCTTTGGAGCTAGCACAGATACGCAGTATTTT,CASSFGASTDTQYF,NA,TRBV7-9,NA,TRBJ2-3
TGTGCCAGCAGCGACTACACAGATACGCAGTATTTT,CASSDYTDTQYF,few,TRBV27,NA,TRBJ2-3
TGTGCCAGCAGTTCGCCGACCCCAGAGCTATACAATGAGCAGTTCTTC,CASSSPTPELYNEQFF,NA,TRBV28,NA,TRBJ2-1
TGTGCCGGCAGTTTCCGGACCCGGGTCTATTTT,CAGSFRTRVYF,few,TRBV6-2/TRBV6-3,NA,TRBJ2-3
TGTGCCAGCAGCCAGGGGGCCAAAAATGAGCAGTTCTTC,CASSQGAKNEQFF,NA,TRBV7-6,TRBD1,TRBJ2-1
TGTGCCAGCAGGGCACAGACAGGGGCACTGGGCACTGAAGCTTTCTTT,CASRAQTGALGTEAFF,NA,TRBV6-2/TRBV6-3,TRBD1,TRBJ1-1
TGTGCCAGCAGCTTAATGCGCCAGGGGTACACTGAAGCTTTCTTT,CASSLMRQGYTEAFF,many,TRBV7-8,NA,TRBJ1-1
TGTGCCAGCAGTTCTCGCCCGGACAGCACAGATACGCAGTATTTT,CASSSRPDSTDTQYF,few,TRBV6-8,NA,TRBJ2-3
TGTGCCAGCAGCTTAGTCGAGACAAAAGTTTACGAGCAGTACTTC,CASSLVETKVYEQYF,NA,TRBV7-6,NA,TRBJ2-7
TGTGCCAGCAGCCCCGGACAGGGACTAAACTATGGCTACACCTTC,CASSPGQGLNYGYTF,NA,TRBV7-6,TRBD1,TRBJ1-2
TGTGCCAGCCACCCCGGGACAGTCTCCTACGAGCAGTACTTC,CASHPGTVSYEQYF,NA,TRBV7-2,TRBD1,TRBJ2-7
TGTGCCAGCAGTCAGACAGGGGCGAGCTCCTACGAGCAGTACTTC,CASSQTGASSYEQYF,NA,TRBV7-6,TRBD1,TRBJ2-7
TGCGCCAGCAGGTCTAAGTTAGAGAACACTGAAGCTTTCTTT,CASRSKLENTEAFF,few,TRBV4-1,NA,TRBJ1-1
TGTGCCAGCAGCCCGTACTGGGACCCGGAGGCAGATACGCAGTATTTT,CASSPYWDPEADTQYF,NA,TRBV7-2,NA,TRBJ2-3
TGTGCCAGCAGCCCGGGACCAGAAACTAATTCACCCCTCCACTTT,CASSPGPETNSPLHF,few,TRBV2,NA,TRBJ1-6
TGTGCCAGTAGTATAGTGTCGGGAGAGGATGCTTTCTTT,CASSIVSGEDAFF,NA,TRBV19,NA,TRBJ1-1
TGTGCCAGCAGTCTCACGGACAGCACAGATACGCAGTATTTT,CASSLTDSTDTQYF,once,TRBV6-5,NA,TRBJ2-3